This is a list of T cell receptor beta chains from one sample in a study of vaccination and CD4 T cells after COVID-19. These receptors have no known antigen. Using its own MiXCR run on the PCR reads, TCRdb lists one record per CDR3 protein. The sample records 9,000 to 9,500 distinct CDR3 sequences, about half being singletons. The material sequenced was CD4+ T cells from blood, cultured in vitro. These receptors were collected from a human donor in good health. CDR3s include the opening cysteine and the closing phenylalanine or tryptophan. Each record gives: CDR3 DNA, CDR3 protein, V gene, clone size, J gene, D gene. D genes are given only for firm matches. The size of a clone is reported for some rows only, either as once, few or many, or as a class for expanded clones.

CDR3nt: TGTGCCAGTAGTATGTCCCGGACAGCCTACACCTTC
CDR3aa: CASSMSRTAYTF
v_gene: TRBV19
abundance: few
j_gene: TRBJ1-2
d_gene: -

CDR3nt: TGTGCCAGCAGTTTAGAGGGCCCTGGCTATGGCTACACCTTC
CDR3aa: CASSLEGPGYGYTF
v_gene: TRBV28
abundance: -
j_gene: TRBJ1-2
d_gene: -

CDR3nt: TGCAGTGCTTGGGAAGGACTTTCCTACGAGCAGTACTTC
CDR3aa: CSAWEGLSYEQYF
v_gene: TRBV20-1
abundance: -
j_gene: TRBJ2-7
d_gene: -

CDR3nt: TGTGCCTGGAGTGTACCTGTTCAAGAGACCCAGTACTTC
CDR3aa: CAWSVPVQETQYF
v_gene: TRBV30
abundance: few
j_gene: TRBJ2-5
d_gene: -

CDR3nt: TGTGCCACCAGCAGAGTGGGGACAGGGGCCAAAAACATTCAGTACTTC
CDR3aa: CATSRVGTGAKNIQYF
v_gene: TRBV15
abundance: once
j_gene: TRBJ2-4
d_gene: TRBD1

CDR3nt: TGTGCCAGTAGGGACAGGGGTAATCAGCCCCAGCATTTT
CDR3aa: CASRDRGNQPQHF
v_gene: TRBV19
abundance: -
j_gene: TRBJ1-5
d_gene: TRBD1

CDR3nt: TGTGCCAGCAGTTCCCTTGCCAAAATCCACACAGATACGCAGTATTTT
CDR3aa: CASSSLAKIHTDTQYF
v_gene: TRBV6-5
abundance: -
j_gene: TRBJ2-3
d_gene: -

CDR3nt: TGCAGTGCTAGAATCAGAATTAGCAATCAGCCCCAGCATTTT
CDR3aa: CSARIRISNQPQHF
v_gene: TRBV20-1
abundance: -
j_gene: TRBJ1-5
d_gene: -

CDR3nt: TGTGCCAGCAGTTATGGGGCAGGGGCGACAGATACGCAGTATTTT
CDR3aa: CASSYGAGATDTQYF
v_gene: TRBV10-3
abundance: -
j_gene: TRBJ2-3
d_gene: -

CDR3nt: TGTGCCAGCAGCTCGGGACAGGGCCATCAGCCCCAGCATTTT
CDR3aa: CASSSGQGHQPQHF
v_gene: TRBV7-9
abundance: few
j_gene: TRBJ1-5
d_gene: TRBD1

CDR3nt: TGTGCCAGCAGTTACTCCGGGACAGGGGGCGCGAACGAAAAACTGTTTTTT
CDR3aa: CASSYSGTGGANEKLFF
v_gene: TRBV6-2/TRBV6-3
abundance: -
j_gene: TRBJ1-4
d_gene: TRBD1

CDR3nt: TGCAGTGCTAGAGCCTACCCCGAGGGATTCCAAAATAACTATGGCTACACCTTC
CDR3aa: CSARAYPEGFQNNYGYTF
v_gene: TRBV20-1
abundance: -
j_gene: TRBJ1-2
d_gene: -

CDR3nt: TGTGCCAGCAGCCACCGGGACATTTACTCCTATAATTCACCCCTCCACTTT
CDR3aa: CASSHRDIYSYNSPLHF
v_gene: TRBV14
abundance: -
j_gene: TRBJ1-6
d_gene: -

CDR3nt: TGTGCCACCAGCAGAGCGGATCATAACTGTGGCTACACCTTC
CDR3aa: CATSRADHNCGYTF
v_gene: TRBV15
abundance: once
j_gene: TRBJ1-2
d_gene: -

CDR3nt: TGTGCCAGCAGTTTCGCGGGTGGGGAGACCCAGTACTTC
CDR3aa: CASSFAGGETQYF
v_gene: TRBV12-3/TRBV12-4
abundance: -
j_gene: TRBJ2-5
d_gene: -

CDR3nt: TGTGCCAGCAGCAGGGGGACAGGGACCTATGGCTACACCTTC
CDR3aa: CASSRGTGTYGYTF
v_gene: TRBV27
abundance: -
j_gene: TRBJ1-2
d_gene: TRBD1

CDR3nt: TGTGCCAGCAGCAAAGTGGTTCTAAGGGACACTGAAGCTTTCTTT
CDR3aa: CASSKVVLRDTEAFF
v_gene: TRBV21-1
abundance: -
j_gene: TRBJ1-1
d_gene: -

CDR3nt: TGTGCCAGCAGTTCTTACGGCTACACCTTC
CDR3aa: CASSSYGYTF
v_gene: TRBV6-7
abundance: few
j_gene: TRBJ1-2
d_gene: -

CDR3nt: TGTGCCAGCAGCAAGACAGGGAATATCGATGGCTACACCTTC
CDR3aa: CASSKTGNIDGYTF
v_gene: TRBV6-1
abundance: few
j_gene: TRBJ1-2
d_gene: TRBD1

CDR3nt: TGTGCCAGCAGCTCCCCATCTATTGGGGGGAATGGCTACACCTTC
CDR3aa: CASSSPSIGGNGYTF
v_gene: TRBV11-2
abundance: few
j_gene: TRBJ1-2
d_gene: -

CDR3nt: TGTGCCAGCAGCTTAGAAAAATACCCAGATACGCAGTATTTT
CDR3aa: CASSLEKYPDTQYF
v_gene: TRBV2
abundance: -
j_gene: TRBJ2-3
d_gene: -

CDR3nt: TGTGCCAGCAGTTTTTCCGCGGGAGCGGCTGGAGATACGCAGTATTTT
CDR3aa: CASSFSAGAAGDTQYF
v_gene: TRBV27
abundance: -
j_gene: TRBJ2-3
d_gene: TRBD2

CDR3nt: TGTGCCAGCAGCAGCAGGGGGAGGAATGAGCAGTTCTTC
CDR3aa: CASSSRGRNEQFF
v_gene: TRBV2
abundance: -
j_gene: TRBJ2-1
d_gene: -

CDR3nt: TGTGCCAGCAGTTTATTAACAGGCACTGAAGCTTTCTTT
CDR3aa: CASSLLTGTEAFF
v_gene: TRBV28
abundance: -
j_gene: TRBJ1-1
d_gene: -

CDR3nt: TGTGCCAGCAGTGAAGCAACCGGGTTTGGCTATGGCTACACCTTC
CDR3aa: CASSEATGFGYGYTF
v_gene: TRBV2
abundance: few
j_gene: TRBJ1-2
d_gene: -

CDR3nt: TGTGCCAGCAGCTTAGGGACCCGACAGTTTGGCTACACCTTC
CDR3aa: CASSLGTRQFGYTF
v_gene: TRBV7-8
abundance: few
j_gene: TRBJ1-2
d_gene: -

CDR3nt: TGTGCCAGCAGCCCCAGGGGACCGCCCTACAATGAGCAGTTCTTC
CDR3aa: CASSPRGPPYNEQFF
v_gene: TRBV6-1
abundance: once
j_gene: TRBJ2-1
d_gene: -

CDR3nt: TGTGCCAGCAGCTTGGGCAGACAAGAGACCCAGTACTTC
CDR3aa: CASSLGRQETQYF
v_gene: TRBV5-8
abundance: few
j_gene: TRBJ2-5
d_gene: -

CDR3nt: TGTGCCAGCAGTTTAGGGGCGCAGAACACTGAAGCTTTCTTT
CDR3aa: CASSLGAQNTEAFF
v_gene: TRBV28
abundance: -
j_gene: TRBJ1-1
d_gene: -

CDR3nt: TGTGGGACTAGCGGAAGCACAGATACGCAGTATTTT
CDR3aa: CGTSGSTDTQYF
v_gene: TRBV10-3
abundance: few
j_gene: TRBJ2-3
d_gene: TRBD2

CDR3nt: TGTGCCAGCAGCTTGGGAAGGGGTCCGGGGGTAGGATCAGATACGCAGTATTTT
CDR3aa: CASSLGRGPGVGSDTQYF
v_gene: TRBV5-4
abundance: -
j_gene: TRBJ2-3
d_gene: -

CDR3nt: TGTGCCAGTAGTGGGACAGGGAATGAAAAACTGTTTTTT
CDR3aa: CASSGTGNEKLFF
v_gene: TRBV19
abundance: -
j_gene: TRBJ1-4
d_gene: TRBD1

CDR3nt: TGTGCCAGCATCTCACGTCCCGGGGAGCTGTTTTTT
CDR3aa: CASISRPGELFF
v_gene: TRBV7-2
abundance: -
j_gene: TRBJ2-2
d_gene: -

CDR3nt: TGTGCCAGCAGCTTAGGTATTTTTCAGGCTGAAGCTTTCTTT
CDR3aa: CASSLGIFQAEAFF
v_gene: TRBV7-8
abundance: -
j_gene: TRBJ1-1
d_gene: -

CDR3nt: TGTGCCAGCAGCCAGCCTCTGGGGGGATTGAACACTGAAGCTTTCTTT
CDR3aa: CASSQPLGGLNTEAFF
v_gene: TRBV14
abundance: -
j_gene: TRBJ1-1
d_gene: -

CDR3nt: TGTGCCAGCTCATTGACCCAGGGACAGGGGGCGGATGGCTACACCTTC
CDR3aa: CASSLTQGQGADGYTF
v_gene: TRBV18
abundance: -
j_gene: TRBJ1-2
d_gene: TRBD1

CDR3nt: TGCAGTCCCCGCTACATAGCGGGGAGAACCACGCAGTATTTT
CDR3aa: CSPRYIAGRTTQYF
v_gene: TRBV20-1
abundance: -
j_gene: TRBJ2-3
d_gene: TRBD2

CDR3nt: TGTGCCAGCAGCTCCAGGATGAACACTGAAGCTTTCTTT
CDR3aa: CASSSRMNTEAFF
v_gene: TRBV7-7
abundance: -
j_gene: TRBJ1-1
d_gene: -

CDR3nt: TGTGCCAGCAGTGAAAGACAGGGTGGATGGGGTGGCCTAAACTACGAGCAGTACTTC
CDR3aa: CASSERQGGWGGLNYEQYF
v_gene: TRBV2
abundance: once
j_gene: TRBJ2-7
d_gene: TRBD1

CDR3nt: TGTGCCAGTAGTATTAAAACAGGGGGTGAGCAGTACTTC
CDR3aa: CASSIKTGGEQYF
v_gene: TRBV19
abundance: -
j_gene: TRBJ2-7
d_gene: TRBD1

CDR3nt: TGTGCCAGCAGTTACCAGGGGGCTCTTACAGATACGCAGTATTTT
CDR3aa: CASSYQGALTDTQYF
v_gene: TRBV6-5
abundance: -
j_gene: TRBJ2-3
d_gene: TRBD1

CDR3nt: TGTGCCAGCAGGGACACCAACAAACCCTCTGGAAACACCATATATTTT
CDR3aa: CASRDTNKPSGNTIYF
v_gene: TRBV27
abundance: few
j_gene: TRBJ1-3
d_gene: -

CDR3nt: TGTGCCAGCAGCCTCACACCGCCGGGGGGGGGCTACACCTTC
CDR3aa: CASSLTPPGGGYTF
v_gene: TRBV7-2
abundance: -
j_gene: TRBJ1-2
d_gene: -

CDR3nt: TGTGCCAGCAGCAAACAAGCGGGTGTGGAGACCCAGTACTTC
CDR3aa: CASSKQAGVETQYF
v_gene: TRBV7-2
abundance: -
j_gene: TRBJ2-5
d_gene: -

CDR3nt: TGTGCCAGCAGTTCGACAGGGAATAACTATGGCTACACCTTC
CDR3aa: CASSSTGNNYGYTF
v_gene: TRBV28
abundance: once
j_gene: TRBJ1-2
d_gene: TRBD1